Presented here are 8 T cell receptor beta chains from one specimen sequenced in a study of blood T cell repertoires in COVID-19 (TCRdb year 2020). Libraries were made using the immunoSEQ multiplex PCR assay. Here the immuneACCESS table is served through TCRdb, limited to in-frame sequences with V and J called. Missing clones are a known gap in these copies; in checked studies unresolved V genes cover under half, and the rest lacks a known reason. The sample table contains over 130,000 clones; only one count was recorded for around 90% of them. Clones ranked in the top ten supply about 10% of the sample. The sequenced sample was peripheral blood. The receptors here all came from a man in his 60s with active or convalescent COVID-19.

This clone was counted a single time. The CDR3: CASSQESGFGEKLFF. The CDR3 DNA reads TGTGCCAGCAGCCAAGAATCAGGGTTTGGGGAAAAACTGTTTTTT. This rearrangement joins TRBV4-2 to TRBJ1-4, with D tentatively TRBD1 (5 bases). Germline lookup yields CDR1 LGHNA and CDR2 YNFKEQ. Trimming took 0 bases from V and 8 from J, leaving 13 bases between them. This CDR3 has 15 residues.

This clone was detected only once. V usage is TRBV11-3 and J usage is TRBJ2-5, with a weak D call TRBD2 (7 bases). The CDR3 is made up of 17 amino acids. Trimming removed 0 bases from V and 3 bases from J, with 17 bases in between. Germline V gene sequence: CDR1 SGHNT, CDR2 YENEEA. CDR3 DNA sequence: TGTGCCAGCAGCTTAGAGGGCTTTAGGGGGGGTAAAGAGACCCAGTACTTC. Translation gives CASSLEGFRGGKETQYF.

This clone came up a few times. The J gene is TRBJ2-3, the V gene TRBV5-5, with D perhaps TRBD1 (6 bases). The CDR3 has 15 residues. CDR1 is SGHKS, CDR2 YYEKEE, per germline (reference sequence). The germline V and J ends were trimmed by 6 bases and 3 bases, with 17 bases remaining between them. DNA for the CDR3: TGTGCCAGCATCGTGCTGGGGGCTGCAACAGATACGCAGTATTTT. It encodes CASIVLGAATDTQYF.

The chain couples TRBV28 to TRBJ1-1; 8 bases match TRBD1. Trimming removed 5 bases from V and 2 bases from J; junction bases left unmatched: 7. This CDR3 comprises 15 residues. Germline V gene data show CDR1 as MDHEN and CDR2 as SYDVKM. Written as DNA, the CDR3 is TGTGCCAGCAGTCCCCCGGACAGGGTAAACACTGAAGCTTTCTTT. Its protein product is CASSPPDRVNTEAFF.

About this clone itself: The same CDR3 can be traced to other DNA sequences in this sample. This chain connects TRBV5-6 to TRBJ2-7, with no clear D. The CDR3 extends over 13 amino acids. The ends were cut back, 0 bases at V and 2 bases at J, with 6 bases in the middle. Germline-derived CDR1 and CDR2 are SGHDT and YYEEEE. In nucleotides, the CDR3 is TGTGCCAGCAGCTTGGGTGCGCCCTACGAGCAGTACTTC. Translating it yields CASSLGAPYEQYF.

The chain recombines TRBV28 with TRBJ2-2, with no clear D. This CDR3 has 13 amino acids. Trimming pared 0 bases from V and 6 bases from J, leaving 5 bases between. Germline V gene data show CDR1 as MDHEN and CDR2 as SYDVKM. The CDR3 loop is CASSLWSSGELFF. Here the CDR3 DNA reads TGTGCCAGCAGTTTATGGAGTTCCGGGGAGCTGTTTTTT. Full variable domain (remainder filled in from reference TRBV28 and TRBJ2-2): DVKVTQSSRYLVKRTGEKVFLECVQDMDHENMFWYRQDPGLGLRLIYFSYDVKMKEKGDIPEGYSVSREKKERFSLILESASTNQTSMYLCASSLWSSGELFFGEGSRLTVL.

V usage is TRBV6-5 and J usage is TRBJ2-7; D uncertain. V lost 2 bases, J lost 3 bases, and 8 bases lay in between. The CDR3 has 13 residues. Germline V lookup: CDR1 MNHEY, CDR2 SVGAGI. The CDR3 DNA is TGTGCCAGCAGTTACAGGTCGGGCTACGAGCAGTACTTC. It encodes CASSYRSGYEQYF.

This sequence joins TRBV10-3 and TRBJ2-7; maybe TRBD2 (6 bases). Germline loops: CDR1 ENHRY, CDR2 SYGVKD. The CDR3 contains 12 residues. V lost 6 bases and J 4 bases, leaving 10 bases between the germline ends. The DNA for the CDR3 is TGTGCCATCAGCCCGCGGGGTTACGAGCAGTACTTC. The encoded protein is CAISPRGYEQYF.